This T cell receptor beta chain came from a study of technical replicates of blood from a few donors. Profiling relied on immunoSEQ multiplex PCR, and the TCRdb table lists in-frame clones only, not all of them. The repertoire holds some 74,000 clones, with less than 98% as singletons. This CDR3 comprises 18 residues. The germline V gene encodes CDR1 MNHNS and CDR2 SASEGT. V was pared by 0 bases and J by 0 bases, with 9 bases of the junction left unmatched. This receptor was obtained from a human donor in good health. The J gene is TRBJ2-7, the V gene TRBV6-1, with 9 positions matching TRBD1. What was sequenced was T cells isolated from PBMCs. This CDR3 is CASSEAILTGGNSYEQYF. CDR3 sequence (DNA): TGTGCCAGCAGTGAAGCGATACTGACAGGGGGGAACTCCTACGAGCAGTACTTC.